The rows below give T cell receptor beta chains drawn from one sample of a study of blood T cells in healthy people across ages. TCRdb used MiXCR to reprocess the 5' RACE reads, holding one entry per CDR3 protein. Of hundreds of thousands of distinct CDR3 sequences listed, roughly 60% are singletons. The material sequenced was blood. Every receptor here comes from a man aged 30 to 39 in good health. CDR3s include the opening cysteine and the closing phenylalanine or tryptophan. A D gene is named only where the DNA matches it firmly. Expanded clones are given a class, and other clones once, few, many or no size at all.

.,TRBJ2-1,TRBD2,TRBV24-1,TGTGCCACCAGTGATTCGACTAGCGGGACAACCTACAATGAGCAGTTCTTC,CATSDSTSGTTYNEQFF
.,TRBJ2-7,.,TRBV3-1,TGTGCCAGCAGCCCGATGACTAGTGCCGAGCAGTACTTC,CASSPMTSAEQYF
.,TRBJ2-2,TRBD2,TRBV4-3,TGCGCCAGCAGCCAAGACCCCCAAAGCGGGAGCTCGTACACCGGGGAGCTGTTTTTT,CASSQDPQSGSSYTGELFF
.,TRBJ2-3,.,TRBV10-2,TGCGCCAGCAGTGAGATGGAGTGGGATACGCAGTATTTT,CASSEMEWDTQYF
.,TRBJ2-3,.,TRBV11-2,TGTGCCAGCAGCCCAGGGACCGGAATTTATACGCAGTATTTT,CASSPGTGIYTQYF
.,TRBJ1-1,.,TRBV13,TGTGCCAGCAGGTCAAAGACTGAAGCTTTCTTT,CASRSKTEAFF
.,TRBJ1-2,.,TRBV4-3,TGCGCCAGCAGCCAAGATCGAGGACCGGGCTATGGCTACACCTTC,CASSQDRGPGYGYTF
.,TRBJ1-2,.,TRBV6-2/TRBV6-3,TGTGCCAGCAGTCGAAGGAATGAGGGAGGCTACACCTTC,CASSRRNEGGYTF
few,TRBJ1-1,.,TRBV7-2,TGTGCCAGCAGCCCCGGGGTTAGGACTGAAGCTTTCTTT,CASSPGVRTEAFF
.,TRBJ2-7,TRBD2,TRBV4-3,TGCGCCAGCAGCCAAGATACGCGGGGGAACTACGAGCAGTACTTC,CASSQDTRGNYEQYF
.,TRBJ2-7,TRBD2,TRBV20-1,TGCAGTGCTAGAGATCTCGAATTAAGCGGGGGGTACAATGAGCAGTACTTC,CSARDLELSGGYNEQYF
few,TRBJ1-6,.,TRBV20-1,TGCAGTGCTAGAGACCTAGGGAACTTGTATCAGGATTCACCCCTCCACTTT,CSARDLGNLYQDSPLHF
.,TRBJ2-7,TRBD2,TRBV12-3/TRBV12-4,TGTGCCAGCAGAGCGGGAGGGAGGAGCGAGCAGTACTTC,CASRAGGRSEQYF
many,TRBJ2-3,.,TRBV2,TGTGCCAGCAGTCCGGGCACCCTTTCGGGTGTCGCAGATACGCAGTATTTT,CASSPGTLSGVADTQYF
.,TRBJ2-1,TRBD2,TRBV20-1,TGCAGTGCTAGAGTAGAGGCGGGGGGGTCCTACAATGAGCAGTTCTTC,CSARVEAGGSYNEQFF
few,TRBJ2-7,.,TRBV5-1,TGCGCCAGCACAAAGGACAGCAGCTCCTACAATGAGCAGTACTTC,CASTKDSSSYNEQYF
.,TRBJ2-7,TRBD1,TRBV18,TGTGCCAGCCTAGCGACAGGGGACTACGAGCAGTACTTC,CASLATGDYEQYF
.,TRBJ2-1,.,TRBV3-1,TGTGCCAGCAGCCATAGGGGCGAAACTGAGCAGTTCTTC,CASSHRGETEQFF
many,TRBJ2-7,.,TRBV29-1,TGCAGCGCTTTTTTGGGATACGAGCAGTACTTC,CSAFLGYEQYF